Each of the 10 T cell receptor beta chains below was sequenced from the same sample in a study of tumor and adjacent non-tumor tissue in lung cancer. TCRbeta libraries were built with three rounds of nested PCR, modified from ARM-PCR. TCRdb redid the calling of the multiplex PCR reads with MiXCR, one entry per CDR3 protein. The sample carries tens of thousands of distinct CDR3 sequences, about 60% recorded once. This sample's RNA came from whole unsorted tissue. The sequenced sample was lung tumor tissue. The receptors originated from a man over 45 with non-small cell lung cancer.

Notes on this clonotype: As the CDR3 is not closed by the conserved phenylalanine or tryptophan, this likely results from a read error. This rearrangement joins TRBV6-6 to TRBJ1-2; D unresolved. Germline V CDR1 and CDR2: MNHNY, SVGAGI (reference sequence). This CDR3 is built from 14 residues. V lost 6 bases to trimming and J lost 6 bases, with 17 bases between them. The CDR3 protein is CASSATRETDGYTL. CDR3 in DNA: TGTGCCAGCAGCGCTACTCGTGAGACGGATGGCTACACCTTA.

About this clonotype itself: This sequence may be a read error, since a much larger clone differs from it by one base. The chain combines TRBV5-4 with TRBJ1-4; D perhaps matches TRBD1 (6 bases). The CDR3 spans 14 residues. CDR1 is SGHNT and CDR2 is YYREEE in the germline V gene (reference sequence). CDR3 in DNA: TGTGCCAGCAGCCAACAGGGAGCTAATGAAAAACTGCTTTTT. It yields the protein CASSQQGANEKLLF.

This clonotype was picked up many times. The gene calls are TRBV24-1 and TRBJ2-5; possible D gene TRBD2, 6 bases. Germline V gives CDR1 KGHDR, CDR2 SFDVKD. The CDR3 loop spans 16 amino acids. Trimming took 7 bases from V and 4 from J, leaving 21 bases between them. The CDR3 protein is CATSRGDSGYRETQYF. The CDR3 DNA reads TGTGCCACCAGCCGCGGTGATAGCGGATACCGAGAGACCCAGTACTTC.

In the case of this clonotype: A much larger clone sits a single nucleotide away, making a read error possible. V and J are TRBV29-1 and TRBJ2-5, with TRBD2 matching over 10 bases. The CDR3 length is 14 residues. Germline CDR1 is SQVTM and CDR2 is ANQGSEA. With V trimmed by 5 bases and J by 5 bases, 8 bases remained unmatched. In DNA, the CDR3 is TGCAGCGTTTGGGTTAGCGGGAGGAGGGAGACCCAGTACTTC. Translation: CSVWVSGRRETQYF.

As to this clonotype: The junction and the germline gene differ at one end; a read error may be behind it. The V and J genes are TRBV20-1 and TRBJ2-4; D may match TRBD1 or TRBD2 (6 bases each). Per the germline V gene, CDR1 is DFQATT and CDR2 is SNEGSKA (reference sequence). The CDR3 sequence is 15 residues long. CDR3 sequence: CSVPRGDATKNIQYF. CDR3 in DNA: TGCAGTGTTCCTAGGGGGGACGCGACCAAAAACATCCAGTACTTC.

There are many counts of this clonotype. The CDR3 protein is CASSQELGPIGTGELFF. CDR3 nucleotides: TGTGCCAGCAGCCAAGAGCTCGGTCCCATTGGTACCGGGGAGCTGTTTTTT. This chain uses TRBV14 with TRBJ2-2, with D hard to call. V lost 0 bases and J lost 5, with 16 bases in between. The CDR3 is 17 amino acids. Germline V gene sequence: CDR1 SGHDN, CDR2 FVKESK.

Concerning this clonotype: The junction shows a germline mismatch at one end, possibly a read error. This sequence joins TRBV10-3 and TRBJ2-2; 7 bases align to TRBD2. The CDR3 contains 18 residues. Germline CDR1 ENHRY, CDR2 SYGVKD. The CDR3 bases are TGTGCTATCAGTGAGCGGGGATCCGGGCCTACGATCACCGGGGAGCTGTTTTTT. Encoded protein: CAISERGSGPTITGELFF.

In the case of this clonotype: A read error is possible here, since a much larger clone lies one base away. This chain connects TRBV6-5 to TRBJ1-6; the D is unclear. The length of the CDR3 is 15 residues. With 6 bases removed from V and 10 bases from J, the gap between germline ends came to 19 bases. Germline values: CDR1 MNHEY, CDR2 SVGAGI. The CDR3 DNA reads as TGTGCCAGCAGAGCTAAGGTGGCAGGAGGGTCACCCCTCCACTTT. Translating it yields CASRAKVAGGSPLHF.

A note on this clonotype: One end of the junction does not line up with germline, which may come from a read error. The chain combines TRBV7-9 with TRBJ1-6; D uncertain. CDR1 is SEHNR and CDR2 is FQNEAQ in the germline V gene (reference sequence). The CDR3 has 15 amino acids. Here the CDR3 DNA reads TGTGCGAGCAAAGCCACCGGCTCCTATAATTCACCCCTCCGCTTT. It encodes CASKATGSYNSPLRF.

To note about this clonotype: One junction end does not reproduce the germline sequence, and a read error may be involved. The rearrangement links TRBV30 to TRBJ1-2; the D is unclear. Germline V gene sequence: CDR1 GTSNPN, CDR2 SVGIG (reference sequence). CDR3 length: 12 amino acids. The CDR3 loop reads CAWRKGNYGYTF. The CDR3 coding sequence is TGTGCATGGAGGAAAGGGAACTATGGCTACACCTTC.